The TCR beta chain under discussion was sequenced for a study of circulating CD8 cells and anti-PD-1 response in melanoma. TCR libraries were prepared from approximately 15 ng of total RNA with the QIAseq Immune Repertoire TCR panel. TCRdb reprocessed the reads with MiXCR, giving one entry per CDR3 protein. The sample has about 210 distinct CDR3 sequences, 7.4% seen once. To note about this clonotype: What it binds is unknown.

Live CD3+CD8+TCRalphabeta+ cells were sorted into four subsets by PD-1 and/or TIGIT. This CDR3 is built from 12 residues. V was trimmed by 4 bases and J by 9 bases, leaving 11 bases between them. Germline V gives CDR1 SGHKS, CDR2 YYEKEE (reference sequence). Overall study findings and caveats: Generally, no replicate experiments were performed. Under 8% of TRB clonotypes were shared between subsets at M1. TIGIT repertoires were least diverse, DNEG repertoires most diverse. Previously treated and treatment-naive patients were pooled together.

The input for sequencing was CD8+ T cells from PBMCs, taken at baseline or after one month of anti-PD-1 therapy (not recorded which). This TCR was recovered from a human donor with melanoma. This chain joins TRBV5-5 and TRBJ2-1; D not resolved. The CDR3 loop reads CASSTLDGEQFF. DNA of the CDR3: TGTGCCAGCAGCACCTTGGACGGTGAGCAGTTCTTC.